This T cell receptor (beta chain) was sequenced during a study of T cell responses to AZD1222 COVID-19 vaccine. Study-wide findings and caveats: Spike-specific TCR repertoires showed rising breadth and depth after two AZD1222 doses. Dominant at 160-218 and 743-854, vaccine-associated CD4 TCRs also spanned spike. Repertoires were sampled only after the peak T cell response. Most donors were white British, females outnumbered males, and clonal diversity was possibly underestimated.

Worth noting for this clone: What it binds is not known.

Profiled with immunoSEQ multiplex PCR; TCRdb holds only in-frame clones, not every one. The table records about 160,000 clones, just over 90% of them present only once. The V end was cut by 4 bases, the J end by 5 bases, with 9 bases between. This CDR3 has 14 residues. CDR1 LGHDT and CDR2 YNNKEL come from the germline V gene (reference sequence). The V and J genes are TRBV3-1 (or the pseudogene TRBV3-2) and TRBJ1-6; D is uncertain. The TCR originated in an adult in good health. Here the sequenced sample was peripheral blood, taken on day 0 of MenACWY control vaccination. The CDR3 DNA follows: TGTGCCAGCAGCCCCGGGCCGAATAATTCACCCCTCCACTTT. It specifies CASSPGPNNSPLHF.